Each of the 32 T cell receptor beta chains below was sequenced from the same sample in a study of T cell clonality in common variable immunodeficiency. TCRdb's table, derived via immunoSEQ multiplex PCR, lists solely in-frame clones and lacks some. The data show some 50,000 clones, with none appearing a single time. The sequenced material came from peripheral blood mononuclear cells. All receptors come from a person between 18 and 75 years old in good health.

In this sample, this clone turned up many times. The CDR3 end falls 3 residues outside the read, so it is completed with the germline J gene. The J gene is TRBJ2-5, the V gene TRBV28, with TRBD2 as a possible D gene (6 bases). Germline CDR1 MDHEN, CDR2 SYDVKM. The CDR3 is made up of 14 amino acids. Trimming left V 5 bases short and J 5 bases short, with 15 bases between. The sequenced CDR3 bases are TGTGCCAGCAGTCGGAGGACTAACGAGGAGACC. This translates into CASSRRTNEET. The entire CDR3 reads CASSRRTNEETQYF. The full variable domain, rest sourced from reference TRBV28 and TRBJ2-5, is DVKVTQSSRYLVKRTGEKVFLECVQDMDHENMFWYRQDPGLGLRLIYFSYDVKMKEKGDIPEGYSVSREKKERFSLILESASTNQTSMYLCASSRRTNEETQYFGPGTRLLVL.

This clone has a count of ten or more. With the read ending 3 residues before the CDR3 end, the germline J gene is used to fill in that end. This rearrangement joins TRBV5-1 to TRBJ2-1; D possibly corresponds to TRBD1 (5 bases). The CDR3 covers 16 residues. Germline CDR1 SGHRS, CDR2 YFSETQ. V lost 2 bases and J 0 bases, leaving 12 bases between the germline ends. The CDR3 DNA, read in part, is TGCGCCAGCAGCTTAAGGGGCTCTAGCTCCTACAATGAG. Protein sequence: CASSLRGSSSYNE. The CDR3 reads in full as CASSLRGSSSYNEQFF.

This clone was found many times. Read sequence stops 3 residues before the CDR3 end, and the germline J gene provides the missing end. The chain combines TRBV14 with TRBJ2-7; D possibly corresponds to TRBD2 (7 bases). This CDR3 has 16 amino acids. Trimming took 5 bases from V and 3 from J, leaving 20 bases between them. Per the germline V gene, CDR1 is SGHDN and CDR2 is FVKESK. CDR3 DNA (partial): TGTGCCAGCAGCGCTTATGATGGGGGCGGGGGCTACGAG. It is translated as CASSAYDGGGGYE. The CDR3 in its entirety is CASSAYDGGGGYEQYF. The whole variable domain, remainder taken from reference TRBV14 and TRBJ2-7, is EAGVTQFPSHSVIEKGQTVTLRCDPISGHDNLYWYRRVMGKEIKFLLHFVKESKQDESGMPNNRFLAERTGGTYSTLKVQPAELEDSGVYFCASSAYDGGGGYEQYFGPGTRLTVT.

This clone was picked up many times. This CDR3 is CASSYPRENTGELFF. The CDR3 bases that were read are TGTGCCAGCAGTTACCCCAGGGAAAACACCGGGGAG. The chain combines TRBV6-2 or TRBV6-3 with TRBJ2-2; D perhaps matches TRBD1 (5 bases). Read coverage stops 3 residues before the CDR3 terminus; the germline J gene supplies the remainder. Trimming removed 2 bases from V and 2 bases from J, with 9 bases in between. CDR1 MNHEY and CDR2 SVGEGT come from the germline V gene. The CDR3 loop spans 15 amino acids.

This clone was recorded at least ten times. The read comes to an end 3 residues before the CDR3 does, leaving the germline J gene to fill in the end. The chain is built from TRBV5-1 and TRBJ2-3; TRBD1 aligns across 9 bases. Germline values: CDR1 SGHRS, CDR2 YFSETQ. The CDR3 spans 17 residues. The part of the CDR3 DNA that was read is TGCGCCAGCAGCACAGGTCTAACGGGACAGGGAGTAGAGACG. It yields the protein CASSTGLTGQGVET. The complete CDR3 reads CASSTGLTGQGVETQYF.

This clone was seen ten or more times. The DNA read from the CDR3 is TGTGCCAGCAGCATATCCACAGGGGGTCAGCCG. It specifies CASSISTGGQP. The CDR3 in its entirety is CASSISTGGQPQYF. The chain has TRBV5-5 and TRBJ2-3; 8 nucleotides match TRBD1. The read ends 3 residues early relative to the CDR3; the germline J gene fills the gap. From germline, CDR1 is SGHKS and CDR2 YYEKEE (reference sequence). The length of the CDR3 is 14 residues.

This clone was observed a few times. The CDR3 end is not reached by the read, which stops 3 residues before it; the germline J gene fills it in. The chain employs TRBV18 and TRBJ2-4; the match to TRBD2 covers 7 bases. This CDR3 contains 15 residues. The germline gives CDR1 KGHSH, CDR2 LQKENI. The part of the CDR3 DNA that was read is TGTGCCAGCTCACCACCGGGGGGGGTTAACTATGGT. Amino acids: CASSPPGGVNYG. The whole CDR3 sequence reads CASSPPGGVNYGQYF.

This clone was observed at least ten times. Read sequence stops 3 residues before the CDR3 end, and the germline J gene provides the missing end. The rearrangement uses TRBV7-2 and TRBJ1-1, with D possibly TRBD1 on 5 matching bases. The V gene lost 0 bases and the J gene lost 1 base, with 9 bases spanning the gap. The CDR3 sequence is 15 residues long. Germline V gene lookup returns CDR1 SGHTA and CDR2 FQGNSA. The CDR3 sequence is CASSLAGGTNTEAFF. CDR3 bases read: TGTGCCAGCAGCTTAGCGGGGGGGACGAACACTGAA. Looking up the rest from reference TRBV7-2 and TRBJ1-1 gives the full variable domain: GAGVSQSPSNKVTEKGKDVELRCDPISGHTALYWYRQSLGQGLEFLIYFQGNSAPDKSGLPSDRFSAERTGGSVSTLTIQRTQQEDSAVYLCASSLAGGTNTEAFFGQGTRLTVV.

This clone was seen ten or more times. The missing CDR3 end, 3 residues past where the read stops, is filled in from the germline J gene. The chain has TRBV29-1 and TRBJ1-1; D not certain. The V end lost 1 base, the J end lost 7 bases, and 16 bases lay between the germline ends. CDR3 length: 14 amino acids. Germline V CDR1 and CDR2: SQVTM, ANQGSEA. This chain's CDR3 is CSVEVSVVRSEAFF. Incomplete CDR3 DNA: TGCAGCGTTGAAGTCTCGGTTGTCCGAAGTGAA.

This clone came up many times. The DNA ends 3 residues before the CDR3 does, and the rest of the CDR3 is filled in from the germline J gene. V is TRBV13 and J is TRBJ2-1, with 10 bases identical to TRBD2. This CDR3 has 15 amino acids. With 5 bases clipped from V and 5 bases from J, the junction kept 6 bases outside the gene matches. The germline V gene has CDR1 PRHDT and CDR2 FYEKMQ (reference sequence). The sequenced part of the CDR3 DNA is TGTGCCAGCAGCCCTGGACTAGCGGACAACAATGAG. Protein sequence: CASSPGLADNNE. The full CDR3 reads CASSPGLADNNEQFF.

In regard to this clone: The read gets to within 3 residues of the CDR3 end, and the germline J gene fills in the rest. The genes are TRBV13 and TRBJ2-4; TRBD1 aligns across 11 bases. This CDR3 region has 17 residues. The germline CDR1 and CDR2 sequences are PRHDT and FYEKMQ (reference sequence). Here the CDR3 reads CASSLLGWGDRGIGQYF. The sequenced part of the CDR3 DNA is TGTGCCAGCAGCTTATTGGGCTGGGGGGACAGGGGGATCGGT. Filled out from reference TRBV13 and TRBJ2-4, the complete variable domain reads AAGVIQSPRHLIKEKRETATLKCYPIPRHDTVYWYQQGPGQDPQFLISFYEKMQSDKGSIPDRFSAQQFSDYHSELNMSSLELGDSALYFCASSLLGWGDRGIGQYFGAGTRLSVL.

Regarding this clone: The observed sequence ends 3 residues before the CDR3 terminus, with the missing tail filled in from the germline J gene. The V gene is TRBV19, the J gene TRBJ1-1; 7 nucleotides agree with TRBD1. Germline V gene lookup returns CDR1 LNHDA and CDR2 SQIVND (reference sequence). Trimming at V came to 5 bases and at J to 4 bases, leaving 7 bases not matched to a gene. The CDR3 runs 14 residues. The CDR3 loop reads CASSLRGLGTEAFF. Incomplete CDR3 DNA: TGTGCCAGTAGTCTAAGGGGGCTCGGCACTGAA.

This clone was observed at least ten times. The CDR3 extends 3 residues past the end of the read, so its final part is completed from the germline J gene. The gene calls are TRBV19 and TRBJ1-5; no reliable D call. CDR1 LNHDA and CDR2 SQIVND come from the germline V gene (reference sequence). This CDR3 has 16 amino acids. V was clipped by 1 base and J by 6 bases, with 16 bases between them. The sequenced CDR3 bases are TGTGCCAGTAGTATAGCGGGGTGGGGATTTGGTCAGCCC. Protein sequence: CASSIAGWGFGQP. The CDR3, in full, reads CASSIAGWGFGQPQHF.

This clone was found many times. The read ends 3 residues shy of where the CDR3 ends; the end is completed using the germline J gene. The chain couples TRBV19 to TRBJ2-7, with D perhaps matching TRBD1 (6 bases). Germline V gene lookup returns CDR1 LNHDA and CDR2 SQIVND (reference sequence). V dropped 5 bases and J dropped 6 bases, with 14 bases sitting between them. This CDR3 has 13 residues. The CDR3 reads CASSPKGVGEQYF. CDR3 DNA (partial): TGTGCCAGTAGTCCAAAGGGGGTCGGCGAG.

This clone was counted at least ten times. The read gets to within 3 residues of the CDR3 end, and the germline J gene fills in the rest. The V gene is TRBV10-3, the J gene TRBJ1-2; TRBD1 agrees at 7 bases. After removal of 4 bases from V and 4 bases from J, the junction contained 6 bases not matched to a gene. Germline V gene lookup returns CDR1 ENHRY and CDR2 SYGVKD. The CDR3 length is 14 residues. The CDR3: CAISVGQTLYGYTF. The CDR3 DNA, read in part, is TGTGCCATCAGTGTGGGACAGACCCTCTATGGC.

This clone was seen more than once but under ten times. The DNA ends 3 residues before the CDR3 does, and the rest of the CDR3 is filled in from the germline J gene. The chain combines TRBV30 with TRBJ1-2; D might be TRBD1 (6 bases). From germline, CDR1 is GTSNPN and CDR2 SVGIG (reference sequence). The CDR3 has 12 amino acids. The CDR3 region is CAWSHRARDYTF. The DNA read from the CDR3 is TGTGCCTGGAGTCACAGGGCCCGCGAC.

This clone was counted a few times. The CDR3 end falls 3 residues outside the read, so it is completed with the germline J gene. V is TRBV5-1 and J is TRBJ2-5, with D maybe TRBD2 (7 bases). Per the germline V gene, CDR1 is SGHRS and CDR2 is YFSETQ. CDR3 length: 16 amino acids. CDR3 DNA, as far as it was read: TGCGCCAGCAGCTTGGTCGGCGGGGGCCCCATGGACACC. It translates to CASSLVGGGPMDT. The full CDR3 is CASSLVGGGPMDTQYF.

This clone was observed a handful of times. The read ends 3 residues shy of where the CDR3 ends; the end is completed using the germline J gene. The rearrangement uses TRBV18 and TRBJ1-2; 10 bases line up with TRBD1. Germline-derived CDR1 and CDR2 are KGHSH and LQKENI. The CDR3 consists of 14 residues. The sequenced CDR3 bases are TGTGCCAGCTCACCGCGGGACAGGGGATCCGAC. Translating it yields CASSPRDRGSD. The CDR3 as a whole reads CASSPRDRGSDYTF. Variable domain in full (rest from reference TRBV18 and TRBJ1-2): NAGVMQNPRHLVRRRGQEARLRCSPMKGHSHVYWYRQLPEEGLKFMVYLQKENIIDESGMPKERFSAEFPKEGPSILRIQQVVRGDSAAYFCASSPRDRGSDYTFGSGTRLTVV.

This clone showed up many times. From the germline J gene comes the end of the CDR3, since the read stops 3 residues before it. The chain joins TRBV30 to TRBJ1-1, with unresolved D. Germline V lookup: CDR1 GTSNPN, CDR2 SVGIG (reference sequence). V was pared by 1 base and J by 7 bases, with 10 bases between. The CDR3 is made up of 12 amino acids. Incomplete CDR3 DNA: TGTGCCTGGAGTGCCGGACTACGTGAA. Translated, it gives CAWSAGLRE. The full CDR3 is CAWSAGLREAFF.

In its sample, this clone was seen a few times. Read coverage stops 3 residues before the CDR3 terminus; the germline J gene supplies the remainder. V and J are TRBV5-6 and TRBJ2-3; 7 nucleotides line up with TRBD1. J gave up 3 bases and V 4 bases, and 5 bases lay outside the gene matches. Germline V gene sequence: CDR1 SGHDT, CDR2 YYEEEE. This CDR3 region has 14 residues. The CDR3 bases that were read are TGTGCCAGCAGCCCGGGACAGTTAACAGATACG. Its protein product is CASSPGQLTDT. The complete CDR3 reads CASSPGQLTDTQYF.

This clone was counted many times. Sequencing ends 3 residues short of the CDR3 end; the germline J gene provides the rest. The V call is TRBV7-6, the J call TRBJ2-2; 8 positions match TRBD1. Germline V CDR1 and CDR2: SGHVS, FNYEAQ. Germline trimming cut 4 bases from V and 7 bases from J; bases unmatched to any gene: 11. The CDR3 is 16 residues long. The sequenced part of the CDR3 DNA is TGTGCCAGCAGCTCGCACCTGACAGGGGTGGGCGGGGAG. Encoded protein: CASSSHLTGVGGE. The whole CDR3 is CASSSHLTGVGGELFF.

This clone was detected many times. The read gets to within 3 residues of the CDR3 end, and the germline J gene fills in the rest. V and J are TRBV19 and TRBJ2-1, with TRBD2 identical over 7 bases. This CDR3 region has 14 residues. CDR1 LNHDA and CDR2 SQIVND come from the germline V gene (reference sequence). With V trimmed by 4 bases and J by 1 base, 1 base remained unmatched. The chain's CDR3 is CASSTGGSYNEQFF. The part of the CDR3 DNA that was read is TGTGCCAGTAGTACGGGGGGTTCCTACAATGAG.

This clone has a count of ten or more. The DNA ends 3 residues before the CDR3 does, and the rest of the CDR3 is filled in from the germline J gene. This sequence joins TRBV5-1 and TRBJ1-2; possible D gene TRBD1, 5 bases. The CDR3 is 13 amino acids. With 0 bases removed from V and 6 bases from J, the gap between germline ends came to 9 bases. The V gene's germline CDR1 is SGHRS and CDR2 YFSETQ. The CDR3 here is CASSLGGGNGYTF. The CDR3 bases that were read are TGCGCCAGCAGCTTGGGCGGGGGTAATGGC.

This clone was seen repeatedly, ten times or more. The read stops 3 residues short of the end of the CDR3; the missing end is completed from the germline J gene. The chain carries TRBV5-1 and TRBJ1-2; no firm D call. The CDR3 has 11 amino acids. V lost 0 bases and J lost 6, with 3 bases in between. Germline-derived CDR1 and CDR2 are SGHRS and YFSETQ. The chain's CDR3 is CASSLGHGYTF. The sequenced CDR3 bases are TGCGCCAGCAGCTTGGGGCATGGC.

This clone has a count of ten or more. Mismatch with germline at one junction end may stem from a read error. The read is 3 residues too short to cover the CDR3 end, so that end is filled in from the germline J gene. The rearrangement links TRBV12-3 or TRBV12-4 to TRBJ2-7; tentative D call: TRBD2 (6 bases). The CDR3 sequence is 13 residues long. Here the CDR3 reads CASSFGDSNEQYF. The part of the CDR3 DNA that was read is TGTGCCAGCAGTTTCGGGGACTCCAACGAG.

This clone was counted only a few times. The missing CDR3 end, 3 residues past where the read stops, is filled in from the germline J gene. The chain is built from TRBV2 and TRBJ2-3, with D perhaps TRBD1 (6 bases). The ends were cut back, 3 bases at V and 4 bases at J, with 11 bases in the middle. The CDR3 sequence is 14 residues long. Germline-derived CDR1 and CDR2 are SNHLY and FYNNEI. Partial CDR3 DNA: TGTGCCAGCAGTGACAGGGGTTTCCCAGATACG. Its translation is CASSDRGFPDT. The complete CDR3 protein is CASSDRGFPDTQYF.

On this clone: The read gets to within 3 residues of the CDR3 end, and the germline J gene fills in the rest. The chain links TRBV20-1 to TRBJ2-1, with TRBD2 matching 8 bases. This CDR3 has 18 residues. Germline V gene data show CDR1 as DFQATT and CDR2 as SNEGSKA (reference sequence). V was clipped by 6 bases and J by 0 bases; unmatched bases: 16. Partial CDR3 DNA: TGCAGTGCCCCCGCCCCCCCGTCGGGGGGGACCTCCTACAATGAG. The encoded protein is CSAPAPPSGGTSYNE. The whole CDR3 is CSAPAPPSGGTSYNEQFF.

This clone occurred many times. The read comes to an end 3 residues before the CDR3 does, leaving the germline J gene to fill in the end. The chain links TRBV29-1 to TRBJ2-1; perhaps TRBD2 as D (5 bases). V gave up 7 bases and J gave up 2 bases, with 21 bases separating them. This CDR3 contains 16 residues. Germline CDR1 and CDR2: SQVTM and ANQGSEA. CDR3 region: CSAIHPSPGAYNEQFF. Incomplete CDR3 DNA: TGCAGCGCCATCCATCCCAGCCCCGGGGCCTACAATGAG.

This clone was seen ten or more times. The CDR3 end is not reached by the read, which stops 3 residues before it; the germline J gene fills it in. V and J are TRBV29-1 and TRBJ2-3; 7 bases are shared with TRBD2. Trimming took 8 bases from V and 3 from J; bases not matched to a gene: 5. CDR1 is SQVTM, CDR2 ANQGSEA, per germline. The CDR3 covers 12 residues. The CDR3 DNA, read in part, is TGCAGCACCGGCGGGGGTACAGATACG. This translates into CSTGGGTDT. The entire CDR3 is CSTGGGTDTQYF.

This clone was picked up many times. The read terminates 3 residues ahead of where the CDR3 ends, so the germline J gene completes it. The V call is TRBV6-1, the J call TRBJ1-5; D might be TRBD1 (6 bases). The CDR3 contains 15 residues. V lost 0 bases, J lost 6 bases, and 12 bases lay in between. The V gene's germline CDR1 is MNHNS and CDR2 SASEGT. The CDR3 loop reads CASSEAAGAIQPQHF. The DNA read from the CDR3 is TGTGCCAGCAGTGAAGCGGCGGGGGCAATTCAGCCC.

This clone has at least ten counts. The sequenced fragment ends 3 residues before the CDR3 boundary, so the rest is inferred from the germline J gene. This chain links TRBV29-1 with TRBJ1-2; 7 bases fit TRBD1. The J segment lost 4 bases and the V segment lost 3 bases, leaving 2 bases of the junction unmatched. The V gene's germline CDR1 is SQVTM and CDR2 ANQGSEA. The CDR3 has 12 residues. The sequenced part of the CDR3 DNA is TGCAGCGTTGAGGGACAGCGCTATGGC. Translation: CSVEGQRYG. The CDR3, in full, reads CSVEGQRYGYTF. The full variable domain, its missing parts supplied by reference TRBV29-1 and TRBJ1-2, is SAVISQKPSRDICQRGTSLTIQCQVDSQVTMMFWYRQQPGQSLTLIATANQGSEATYESGFVIDKFPISRPNLTFSTLTVSNMSPEDSSIYLCSVEGQRYGYTFGSGTRLTVV.

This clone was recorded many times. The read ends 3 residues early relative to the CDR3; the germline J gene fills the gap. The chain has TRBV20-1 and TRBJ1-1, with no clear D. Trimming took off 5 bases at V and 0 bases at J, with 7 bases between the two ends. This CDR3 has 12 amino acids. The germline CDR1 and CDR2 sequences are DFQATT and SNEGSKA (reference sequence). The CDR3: CSAEAMNTEAFF. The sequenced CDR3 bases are TGCAGTGCTGAAGCTATGAACACTGAA.